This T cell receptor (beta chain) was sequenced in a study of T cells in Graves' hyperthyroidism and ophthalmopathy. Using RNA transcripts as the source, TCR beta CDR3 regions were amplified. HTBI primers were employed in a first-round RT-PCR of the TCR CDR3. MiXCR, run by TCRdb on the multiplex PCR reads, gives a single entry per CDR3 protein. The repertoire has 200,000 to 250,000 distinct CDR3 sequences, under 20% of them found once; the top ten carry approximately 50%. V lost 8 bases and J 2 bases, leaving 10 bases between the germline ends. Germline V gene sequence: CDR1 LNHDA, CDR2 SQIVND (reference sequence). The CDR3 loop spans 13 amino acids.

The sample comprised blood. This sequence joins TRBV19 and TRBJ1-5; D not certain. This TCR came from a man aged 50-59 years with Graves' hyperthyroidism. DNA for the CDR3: TGTGCCAGTTGCGGGGAGGGCAATCAGCCCCAGCATTTT. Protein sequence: CASCGEGNQPQHF. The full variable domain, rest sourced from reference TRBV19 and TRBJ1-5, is DGGITQSPKYLFRKEGQNVTLSCEQNLNHDAMYWYRQDPGQGLRLIYYSQIVNDFQKGDIAEGYSVSREKKESFPLTVTSAQKNPTAFYLCASCGEGNQPQHFGDGTRLSIL.